One sample yielded the 17 T cell receptor beta chains listed below, sequenced in a study of beta chain features in type 1 diabetes. Their cognate antigens are unknown. Whole-study findings and limits: Among all four CD4+ subsets, Type 1 diabetes patients had TCRB CDR3s that were moderately but significantly shorter.

cDNA synthesis used the whole RNA isolate, giving expressed TCRB sequences. Generated by immunoSEQ multiplex PCR, the TCRdb table keeps only in-frame clones and is missing some. Among about 650,000 clones listed, 9.5% to 15% were seen once. Sequencing was carried out using naive CD4+ T cells from blood. The source of these receptors is a man in his thirties or forties with type 1 diabetes.

The J gene is TRBJ1-3, the V gene TRBV6-5; no firm D call. Germline V gene lookup returns CDR1 MNHEY and CDR2 SVGAGI. Trimming pared 10 bases from V and 5 bases from J, leaving 12 bases between. The CDR3 loop spans 12 amino acids. CDR3 bases: TGTGCCACCTCCGGGTTTAGAAACACCATATATTTT. This codes for CATSGFRNTIYF.

The rearrangement joins TRBV18 to TRBJ2-3; D is unresolved. CDR1 KGHSH and CDR2 LQKENI come from the germline V gene. Trimming removed 8 bases at V and 11 bases at J, with 14 bases between. CDR3 length: 11 residues. The CDR3 loop reads CASQNELGQYF. CDR3 DNA: TGTGCCAGCCAAAATGAGTTGGGGCAGTATTTT.

This clone was detected a few times. V and J are TRBV4-3 and TRBJ2-2; no clear D. CDR1 and CDR2 (germline): LGHNA, YSLEER. This CDR3 spans 15 amino acids. Trimming stripped 0 bases from V and 1 base from J, with 6 bases between. The CDR3 DNA is TGCGCCAGCAGCCAAGATCCCCAGAACACCGGGGAGCTGTTTTTT. This encodes CASSQDPQNTGELFF.

This clone was observed a few times. The V and J genes are TRBV5-1 and TRBJ2-5; 8 bases line up with TRBD2. CDR1 SGHRS and CDR2 YFSETQ come from the germline V gene. V shed 0 bases, J shed 5 bases, and the junction held 6 bases outside the gene matches. The CDR3 spans 15 residues. DNA for the CDR3: TGCGCCAGCAGCTTGGTGGGACTAGGGTCGGAGACCCAGTACTTC. It encodes CASSLVGLGSETQYF.

This chain connects TRBV6-1 to TRBJ2-7, with a weak D call TRBD2 (6 bases). CDR1 is MNHNS and CDR2 is SASEGT in the germline V gene. With 0 bases removed from V and 2 bases from J, the gap between germline ends came to 17 bases. The CDR3 loop spans 17 amino acids. In DNA, the CDR3 is TGTGCCAGCAGTGAAGCGGCCCACGGGACTGCCGCCTACGAGCAGTACTTC. This sequence encodes CASSEAAHGTAAYEQYF.

This clone has a handful of counts. The chain has TRBV27 and TRBJ2-4; tentatively, D is TRBD1 (6 bases). Trimming took 0 bases from V and 3 from J, leaving 15 bases between them. Germline V gene lookup returns CDR1 MNHEY and CDR2 SMNVEV (reference sequence). This CDR3 comprises 17 residues. The CDR3 nucleotides read TGTGCCAGCAGTTTATCGATCACACGACAGGTCAAAAACATTCAGTACTTC. The encoded protein is CASSLSITRQVKNIQYF.

This clone turned up a few times. The CDR3: CASSPDLAKNIQYF. In DNA form, the CDR3 reads TGTGCCAGCAGCCCGGACTTAGCCAAAAACATTCAGTACTTC. The chain recombines TRBV5-4 with TRBJ2-4, with D perhaps matching TRBD2 (5 bases). CDR3 length: 14 residues. Trimming left V 4 bases short and J 0 bases short, with 8 bases between. Germline V gene lookup returns CDR1 SGHNT and CDR2 YYREEE (reference sequence).

This clone was seen only a few times. This rearrangement joins TRBV7-9 to TRBJ2-3; D perhaps matches TRBD1 (7 bases). V was shortened by 5 bases and J by 4 bases, with 19 bases between the two germline ends. The CDR3 covers 16 residues. Germline CDR1 reads SEHNR; CDR2 reads FQNEAQ (reference sequence). The CDR3: CASSANRGSGADTQYF. CDR3 coding DNA: TGTGCCAGCAGCGCCAACAGGGGCTCGGGGGCAGATACGCAGTATTTT.

This clone was detected only a few times. The chain combines TRBV15 with TRBJ2-2; no definite D call. This CDR3 region has 14 residues. The ends were cut back, 1 base at V and 6 bases at J, with 9 bases in the middle. Germline V gene data show CDR1 as LNHNV and CDR2 as YYDKDF (reference sequence). The CDR3 region is CATSRAVSSGELFF. CDR3 DNA sequence: TGTGCCACCAGCAGAGCGGTATCGTCCGGGGAGCTGTTTTTT.

The chain uses TRBV9 and TRBJ2-7, with unresolved D. Looked up from germline, CDR1 is SGDLS and CDR2 is YYNGEE. The V end lost 3 bases, the J end lost 0 bases, and 13 bases lay between the germline ends. The CDR3 totals 15 residues. The CDR3 loop reads CASSALGSLSYEQYF. CDR3 nucleotide sequence: TGTGCCAGCAGCGCCCTGGGGTCCCTCTCCTACGAGCAGTACTTC.

The chain combines TRBV2 with TRBJ2-3; TRBD2 matches 7 bases. Germline V gene data show CDR1 as SNHLY and CDR2 as FYNNEI. This CDR3 has 15 residues. Germline trimming cut 7 bases from V and 3 bases from J; bases unmatched to any gene: 10. The CDR3 DNA reads TGTGCCAGCACCAGAATGGGACTACAAACAGATACGCAGTATTTT. This encodes CASTRMGLQTDTQYF.

This clone was picked up a small number of times. J is TRBJ2-1 and V is TRBV7-2; the D is unclear. The V gene's germline CDR1 is SGHTA and CDR2 FQGNSA. The CDR3 runs 13 residues. Trimming stripped 2 bases from V and 10 bases from J, with 12 bases between. CDR3 protein: CASSLPPPAEQFF. The CDR3 DNA is TGTGCCAGCAGCTTACCGCCTCCCGCGGAGCAGTTCTTC.

On this clone itself: A much larger clone lies a single base off, so this may be a read error. The chain carries TRBV7-9 and TRBJ2-5, with D unclear. Germline V gene sequence: CDR1 SEHNR, CDR2 FQNEAQ (reference sequence). This CDR3 region has 11 residues. V was shortened by 5 bases and J by 1 base, with 2 bases between the two germline ends. CDR3 nucleotide sequence: TGTGCCAGCAGCGTCCAAGAGACCCAGTACTTC. Translated, it gives CASSVQETQYF.

The CDR3 region is CASSFDRDSVPSEQYF. The CDR3 region has the DNA TGTGCCAGCAGTTTTGACCGGGACAGCGTCCCTAGCGAGCAGTACTTC. V usage is TRBV27 and J usage is TRBJ2-7; 7 positions agree with TRBD1. V shed 3 bases, J shed 6 bases, and the junction held 14 bases outside the gene matches. There are 16 residues in the CDR3. CDR1 and CDR2 from the germline V gene are MNHEY and SMNVEV (reference sequence).

This rearrangement joins TRBV21-1 to TRBJ1-2. TRBV21-1 is tagged as a pseudogene. The CDR3 covers 17 residues. This chain's CDR3 is CASSKARRTAGGTGYTF. The CDR3 nucleotides are TGTGCCAGCAGCAAAGCGAGGCGGACCGCGGGGGGTACGGGCTACACCTTC.

The genes are TRBV7-2 and TRBJ2-4; the D gene is possibly TRBD1 (5 bases). Germline loops: CDR1 SGHTA, CDR2 FQGNSA. The CDR3 totals 19 residues. Trimming left V 4 bases short and J 0 bases short, with 22 bases between. CDR3 sequence reads: CASSSTQLLGREAKNIQYF. The CDR3 DNA follows: TGTGCCAGCAGCTCCACCCAATTATTGGGGCGTGAAGCCAAAAACATTCAGTACTTC.

This clone was recorded a few times. This chain joins TRBV11-2 and TRBJ2-2; D gene ambiguous. CDR3 length equals 16 residues. The V end lost 5 bases, the J end lost 4 bases, and 17 bases lay between the germline ends. The germline V gene has CDR1 SGHAT and CDR2 FQNNGV. This CDR3 is CASSPSHGRVTGELFF. In DNA form, the CDR3 reads TGTGCCAGCAGCCCCAGCCACGGACGTGTCACCGGGGAGCTGTTTTTT.